These T cell receptor beta chains were read from a single sample in a study of blood T cell repertoires in COVID-19. The data were produced by immunoSEQ multiplex PCR, yet TCRdb's version contains in-frame clones alone and is incomplete. Of around 250,000 clones detected, around four fifths appear once; the ten largest clones hold approximately 5.9%. Sequencing was done on a sample of peripheral blood. The receptors stem from a man older than 75 with acute or convalescent COVID-19. The CDR3 runs from the conserved cysteine through the conserved F or W. The order of the fields is V gene, CDR3 protein.

v_call: TRBV7-6
cdr3_aa: CASSLGGVGQNNSPLHF

v_call: TRBV6-5
cdr3_aa: CASSSTVWRSGYTF

v_call: TRBV9
cdr3_aa: CASSVALSGGNNEQFF

v_call: TRBV30
cdr3_aa: CAWSVPPGTGGGRSYEQYF

v_call: TRBV20-1
cdr3_aa: CSASYRAYEQYF

v_call: TRBV15
cdr3_aa: CATSRDSARALSYEQYF

v_call: TRBV6-5
cdr3_aa: CASNNGQYGNQPQHF

v_call: TRBV19
cdr3_aa: CASSVTEGGQRPQHF

v_call: TRBV1
cdr3_aa: CTSSQDRADNEKLFF

v_call: TRBV28
cdr3_aa: CATGRVEQYF

v_call: TRBV24-1
cdr3_aa: CATSEGTLLFF

v_call: TRBV6-5
cdr3_aa: CASTSGQVEDTQYF

v_call: TRBV5-1
cdr3_aa: CASSLEGPISNQPQHF

v_call: TRBV4-1
cdr3_aa: CASSQEAGAEQYF

v_call: TRBV9
cdr3_aa: CASSVALAEGYEQYF

v_call: TRBV28
cdr3_aa: CASSPPPGGREKLFF

v_call: TRBV3-1/TRBV3-2
cdr3_aa: CASSLQDGDGAFF

v_call: TRBV11-2
cdr3_aa: CASSTLAGPEGAFEQYF